A selection of T cell receptor beta chains follows, all from one sample in a study of cytomegalovirus exposure and HLA in healthy donors. TCRdb's copy holds only in-frame clones and misses some; the assay was immunoSEQ multiplex PCR. The repertoire consists of approximately 110,000 clones, with about 80% occurring once and the leading ten covering over 4%. The material sequenced was PBMCs. Source of these receptors: a female donor in good health and CMV-seropositive. CDR3s include the opening cysteine and the closing phenylalanine or tryptophan. The D gene is left open where the match is weak. Only some rows state a clone size, as once, few, many or a class for expanded clones.

J: TRBJ1-5
V: TRBV6-5
size: few
D: TRBD1
CDR3: CASSPRTGGDQPQHF
DNA: TGTGCCAGCAGCCCACGGACAGGGGGTGATCAGCCCCAGCATTTT

J: TRBJ2-3
V: TRBV9
size: -
D: TRBD1
CDR3: CASSPGRGLSSTDTQYF
DNA: TGTGCCAGCAGCCCTGGCAGGGGGCTTTCTAGCACAGATACGCAGTATTTT

J: TRBJ2-3
V: TRBV19
size: -
D: TRBD2
CDR3: CASSPLAGGSTDTQYF
DNA: TGTGCCAGTAGTCCCCTAGCGGGAGGGAGCACAGATACGCAGTATTTT

J: TRBJ1-4
V: TRBV5-1
size: -
D: -
CDR3: CASSLGATREKLFF
DNA: TGCGCCAGCAGCTTGGGGGCCACACGAGAAAAACTGTTTTTT

J: TRBJ2-2
V: TRBV4-2
size: -
D: TRBD1
CDR3: CASSQERPPGQPGTGELFF
DNA: TGTGCCAGCAGCCAAGAACGCCCCCCGGGACAGCCAGGGACCGGGGAGCTGTTTTTT

J: TRBJ2-3
V: TRBV25-1
size: -
D: -
CDR3: CASSEFLTDTQYF
DNA: TGTGCCAGCAGTGAATTCCTTACAGATACGCAGTATTTT

J: TRBJ1-2
V: TRBV5-1
size: -
D: -
CDR3: CASSLAGMGRDYGYTF
DNA: TGCGCCAGCAGCCTGGCAGGGATGGGCAGGGACTATGGCTACACCTTC

J: TRBJ1-1
V: TRBV4-3
size: -
D: -
CDR3: CASSQDGLLNTEAFF
DNA: TGCGCCAGCAGCCAAGATGGGCTGCTGAACACTGAAGCTTTCTTT

J: TRBJ1-1
V: TRBV5-1
size: -
D: TRBD1
CDR3: CASSLARGTEYVNTEAFF
DNA: TGCGCCAGCAGCTTGGCCCGCGGGACAGAGTATGTCAACACTGAAGCTTTCTTT

J: TRBJ1-1
V: TRBV15
size: -
D: TRBD1
CDR3: CATSRNRGFEAFF
DNA: TGTGCCACCAGCAGAAACAGGGGGTTCGAAGCTTTCTTT

J: TRBJ2-5
V: TRBV7-6
size: -
D: TRBD1
CDR3: CASSSRGQGSPGTQYF
DNA: TGTGCCAGCAGCTCTCGGGGACAGGGGAGCCCGGGGACCCAGTACTTC

J: TRBJ1-1
V: TRBV19
size: -
D: TRBD1
CDR3: CASSTQTGLYTEAFF
DNA: TGTGCCAGTAGTACCCAGACAGGGCTCTACACTGAAGCTTTCTTT

J: TRBJ1-2
V: TRBV2
size: once
D: -
CDR3: CASSEWGGDNYGYTF
DNA: TGTGCCAGCAGTGAATGGGGGGGGGACAACTATGGCTACACCTTC

J: TRBJ1-2
V: TRBV2
size: few
D: -
CDR3: CASSEARQVYGYTF
DNA: TGTGCCAGCAGTGAAGCGAGACAGGTCTATGGCTACACCTTC

J: TRBJ2-7
V: TRBV4-1
size: once
D: TRBD2
CDR3: CASSQDRTSGREYEQYF
DNA: TGCGCCAGCAGCCAAGATCGGACTAGCGGGAGGGAGTACGAGCAGTACTTC

J: TRBJ1-6
V: TRBV6-1
size: -
D: TRBD1
CDR3: CASRKGQGNSPLHF
DNA: TGTGCCAGCAGGAAGGGACAGGGTAATTCACCCCTCCACTTT

J: TRBJ2-2
V: TRBV7-8
size: -
D: -
CDR3: CASSFLPGWSGELFF
DNA: TGTGCCAGCAGCTTTCTGCCAGGGTGGTCCGGGGAGCTGTTTTTT

J: TRBJ2-5
V: TRBV7-9
size: -
D: TRBD2
CDR3: CASSPGTSGQETQYF
DNA: TGTGCCAGCAGCCCCGGGACTAGCGGCCAAGAGACCCAGTACTTC

J: TRBJ2-5
V: TRBV18
size: -
D: -
CDR3: CASSPGRKETQYF
DNA: TGTGCCAGCTCACCGGGCAGAAAAGAGACCCAGTACTTC

J: TRBJ2-7
V: TRBV19
size: once
D: -
CDR3: CASSIIFRSSGGEQYF
DNA: TGTGCCAGTAGTATTATCTTCCGCTCGTCTGGAGGAGAGCAGTACTTC

J: TRBJ1-3
V: TRBV7-9
size: -
D: -
CDR3: CASSLEGRSVTSGNTIYF
DNA: TGTGCCAGCAGCTTAGAAGGTCGCAGCGTTACCTCTGGAAACACCATATATTTT

J: TRBJ1-2
V: TRBV4-1
size: -
D: -
CDR3: CASSQRVVSYGYTF
DNA: TGCGCCAGCAGCCAACGGGTCGTGTCCTATGGCTACACCTTC

J: TRBJ1-2
V: TRBV7-9
size: once
D: -
CDR3: CASSLGGWGTNYGYTF
DNA: TGTGCCAGCAGCTTGGGGGGGTGGGGAACTAACTATGGCTACACCTTC

J: TRBJ1-4
V: TRBV5-1
size: -
D: TRBD1
CDR3: CASSFRTGLNEKLFF
DNA: TGCGCCAGCAGCTTTAGGACAGGGCTAAATGAAAAACTGTTTTTT

J: TRBJ1-2
V: TRBV19
size: -
D: -
CDR3: CASSPSGDYGYTF
DNA: TGTGCCAGTAGTCCAAGCGGAGACTATGGCTACACCTTC